This TCR beta chain came from a study of OX40 agonist ivuxolimab in advanced cancers. Study-wide context: Ivuxolimab, an antibody acting as an agonist of OX40 (CD134), was used to treat patients.

Measured with immunoSEQ multiplex PCR; TCRdb has only the in-frame clones, and not every one. The sample yields roughly 48,000 clones, roughly 89% seen once. Germline V gene lookup returns CDR1 LNHNV and CDR2 YYDKDF (reference sequence). The junction had 5 bases not matched to a gene; V was cut back by 1 base and J by 3 bases. The CDR3 totals 17 residues. Overall study findings and caveats: CD4+ T cells averaged fewer expanded clones than CD8+ T cells.

Comments on this clone: Its antigen is unidentified.

The sequence came from an adult with an advanced solid tumor such as melanoma, head and neck, liver or kidney cancer. This chain connects TRBV15 to TRBJ2-2; TRBD2 agrees at 10 bases. Sequenced material: CD4+ or CD8+ T cells sorted from blood, taken in a trial of the OX40 agonist ivuxolimab. The CDR3 loop reads CATSRAPSGGDTGELFF. CDR3 DNA sequence: TGTGCCACCAGCAGAGCACCTAGCGGGGGAGACACCGGGGAGCTGTTTTTT.